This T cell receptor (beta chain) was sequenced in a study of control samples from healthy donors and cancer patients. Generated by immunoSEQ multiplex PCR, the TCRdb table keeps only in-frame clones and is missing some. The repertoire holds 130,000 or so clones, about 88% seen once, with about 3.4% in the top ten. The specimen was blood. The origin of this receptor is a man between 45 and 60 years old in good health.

CDR3 region: CASSERRARSYEQYF. DNA for the CDR3: TGTGCCAGCAGCGAACGTCGGGCACGGTCCTACGAGCAGTACTTC. The genes are TRBV28 and TRBJ2-7; D remains ambiguous. CDR3 length: 15 residues. V lost 6 bases to trimming and J lost 1 base, with 16 bases between them. Per the germline V gene, CDR1 is MDHEN and CDR2 is SYDVKM.